What follows is one T cell receptor beta chain and its context. Its specificity is not known. With 4 bases removed from V and 1 base from J, the gap between germline ends came to 8 bases. The germline V gene has CDR1 WSHSY and CDR2 SAAADI. The CDR3 length is 14 residues. The entry originates in a study of T cells in Graves' hyperthyroidism and ophthalmopathy. TCR beta CDR3 sequences were amplified from RNA transcripts. A first-round RT-PCR of the TCR CDR3 used the HTBI primer set. TCRdb reanalysed the multiplex PCR reads using MiXCR and keeps one entry per CDR3 protein. In the table there are around 270,000 distinct CDR3 sequences, around 20% of which are singletons. The study, taken as a whole, reports: Blood also carried most thyroid clonotypes expanded above 0.001.

The sequencing sample was made of blood. This receptor was identified in a man between 45 and 60 years old with Graves' ophthalmopathy. The chain links TRBV10-2 to TRBJ1-5; D gene unclear. The CDR3 sequence: CASSGGESNQPQHF. The DNA of the CDR3 is TGCGCCAGCAGTGGCGGGGAGAGCAATCAGCCCCAGCATTTT.